These 13 T cell receptor beta chains share one sample of origin, sequenced in a study of T cells in Graves' hyperthyroidism and ophthalmopathy. Amplification yielded TCR beta CDR3 regions, with RNA transcripts as the source. The HTBI primer set drove a first-round RT-PCR of the TCR CDR3. TCRdb called the multiplex PCR reads again in MiXCR, with one record for every CDR3 protein. The data show about 600,000 distinct CDR3 sequences, more than 13% seen once. The sample was blood. The receptors shown here come from a woman under 30 with Graves' ophthalmopathy.

This clonotype was counted ten times or more. The chain employs TRBV12-3 or TRBV12-4 and TRBJ1-3; weak D call: TRBD1 (5 bases). The CDR3 contains 14 residues. The V gene lost 4 bases and the J gene lost 4 bases, with 11 bases spanning the gap. The CDR3 is CASSSQGVGNTIYF. Here the CDR3 DNA reads TGTGCCAGCAGTTCCCAGGGAGTCGGAAACACCATATATTTT.

This clonotype was counted ten times or more. The chain is built from TRBV7-9 and TRBJ2-1; D is possibly TRBD2 (6 bases). The V gene's germline CDR1 is SEHNR and CDR2 FQNEAQ (reference sequence). The CDR3 is 15 residues long. Trimming took off 4 bases at V and 4 bases at J, with 14 bases between the two ends. This chain's CDR3 is CASSSPGGPYNEQFF. The CDR3 DNA is TGTGCCAGCAGCTCACCCGGAGGGCCGTACAATGAGCAGTTCTTC. Full variable domain (remainder filled in from reference TRBV7-9 and TRBJ2-1): DTGVSQNPRHKITKRGQNVTFRCDPISEHNRLYWYRQTLGQGPEFLTYFQNEAQLEKSRLLSDRFSAERPKGSFSTLEIQRTEQGDSAMYLCASSSPGGPYNEQFFGPGTRLTVL.

This clonotype was recorded many times. The chain is built from TRBV29-1 and TRBJ1-2; TRBD1 matches 9 bases. This CDR3 is 17 amino acids long. Germline loops: CDR1 SQVTM, CDR2 ANQGSEA. The V segment lost 6 bases and the J segment 1 base; nucleotides outside the gene matches: 15. The CDR3 DNA is TGCAGCGTGGCAACGGGACAGGGCCTATATAATAACTATGGCTACACCTTC. Its protein is CSVATGQGLYNNYGYTF.

This clonotype was observed a handful of times. The V gene is TRBV4-3, the J gene TRBJ1-2; D gene ambiguous. Trimming pared 0 bases from V and 0 bases from J, leaving 8 bases between. The CDR3 sequence is 15 residues long. The germline V gene encodes CDR1 LGHNA and CDR2 YSLEER. The chain's CDR3 is CASSQERAANYGYTF. In nucleotides, the CDR3 is TGCGCCAGCAGCCAAGAAAGGGCAGCTAACTATGGCTACACCTTC.

This clonotype has at least ten counts. V and J are TRBV3-1 and TRBJ2-3; D perhaps matches TRBD2 (6 bases). Germline V gene data show CDR1 as LGHDT and CDR2 as YNNKEL (reference sequence). Trimming removed 4 bases from V and 3 bases from J, with 8 bases in between. This CDR3 is 13 amino acids long. The CDR3 DNA reads as TGTGCCAGCAGCCCCCGGGGGACAGATACGCAGTATTTT. Its protein product is CASSPRGTDTQYF.

This clonotype was seen many times. This chain connects TRBV20-1 to TRBJ2-5; tentatively, D is TRBD1 (6 bases). The CDR3 covers 13 residues. V was pared by 5 bases and J by 2 bases, with 12 bases between. Looked up from germline, CDR1 is DFQATT and CDR2 is SNEGSKA (reference sequence). The CDR3, as DNA: TGCAGTGCTGGGGGCCACCAACAAGAGACCCAGTACTTC. Amino acids: CSAGGHQQETQYF.

Many counts were recorded for this clonotype. The chain uses TRBV20-1 and TRBJ1-2; the match to TRBD1 covers 8 bases. Germline CDR1 reads DFQATT; CDR2 reads SNEGSKA (reference sequence). The V gene end was trimmed by 5 bases and the J gene end by 6 bases; junction bases not matched to a gene: 8. This CDR3 has 13 residues. The CDR3 loop reads CSAARQGLDGYTF. The DNA of the CDR3 is TGCAGTGCTGCCAGACAGGGGCTGGATGGCTACACCTTC.

The chain is built from TRBV3-1 and TRBJ1-2; 8 bases fit TRBD1. CDR1 and CDR2 (germline): LGHDT, YNNKEL (reference sequence). V shed 2 bases, J shed 5 bases, and the junction held 4 bases outside the gene matches. The CDR3 is 14 residues long. The CDR3 DNA reads as TGTGCCAGCAGCCAATTGGACAGGGATTATGGCTACACCTTC. Protein: CASSQLDRDYGYTF.

The sample holds a few counts of this clonotype. The chain combines TRBV3-1 with TRBJ2-7; TRBD2 might be the D (5 bases). V lost 6 bases, J lost 0 bases, and 21 bases lay in between. Per the germline V gene, CDR1 is LGHDT and CDR2 is YNNKEL (reference sequence). The CDR3 is 17 residues long. The CDR3 here is CASRPREAGPASYEQYF. As DNA, the CDR3 is TGTGCCAGCAGACCGAGGGAAGCCGGGCCAGCCTCCTACGAGCAGTACTTC.

This clonotype has ten or more counts. The rearrangement uses TRBV7-2 and TRBJ1-6; D may be TRBD1 (6 bases). The CDR3 extends over 14 amino acids. V lost 4 bases to trimming and J lost 9 bases, with 13 bases between them. CDR1 and CDR2 (germline): SGHTA, FQGNSA. The CDR3 loop is CASSSRTDGSPLHF. CDR3 DNA sequence: TGTGCCAGCAGCTCCCGGACAGATGGTTCACCCCTCCACTTT.

A few counts support this clonotype. The chain uses TRBV19 and TRBJ1-1, with D perhaps TRBD1 (5 bases). Germline assignment: CDR1 LNHDA and CDR2 SQIVND (reference sequence). The V and J ends lost 3 bases and 2 bases respectively, with 10 bases between them. This CDR3 comprises 14 residues. The CDR3 DNA sequence: TGTGCCAGTAGTATTCAGGGTTTTAACACTGAAGCTTTCTTT. It yields the protein CASSIQGFNTEAFF.

Concerning this clonotype itself: This may be a read error: a much more frequent sequence differs by one nucleotide. The chain recombines TRBV12-3 or TRBV12-4 with TRBJ2-7; a possible D gene is TRBD1 (6 bases). The CDR3 runs to 14 residues. The CDR3 reads CASSQWDISYEQHF. The CDR3, as DNA: TGTGCCAGCAGCCAATGGGACATCTCCTACGAGCAGCACTTC.

This clonotype appeared a few times. The CDR3, as DNA: TGTGCCAGCAGTTTAGAGCCCCTAAGGGTCGGGACCCAGTACTTC. It translates to CASSLEPLRVGTQYF. This chain links TRBV12-3 or TRBV12-4 with TRBJ2-5, with D unresolved. The CDR3 extends over 15 amino acids. V lost 1 base and J 7 bases, leaving 16 bases between the germline ends.